This entry features one T cell receptor (beta chain) sequence. Its antigen target is currently unknown. Base qualities are not provided; no much larger clone lies one nucleotide away. The sample originates from a study of blood T cell repertoires in COVID-19 (dated by TCRdb to between 2020 and 2021). The study in broad terms: Samples covering the acute and convalescent phases of COVID-19 were provided by collaborators in the United States, Italy and Spain. The prospective study material was composed of cDNA or gDNA derived from T cells, B-cell-depleted T cells, or PBMCs. Subjects who had been exposed to COVID-19, were actively infected with it, or had recovered from it provided the deeply sampled blood TCRbeta repertoires that made up the dataset. The repertoires were released in a freely available public database intended as a resource for research on the immune response to SARS-CoV-2. The samples were drawn from the first 160 participants of the ongoing ImmuneRACE study and from about 1,200 subjects provided by 6 global collaborators. Nearly every sample came with metadata listing a de-identified subject ID, COVID-19 status, age in years and sex. Where HLA class I and class II types were available, the types were taken from metadata supplied by the sample provider, not from assay-based typing. The investigation overall reported the following: Clinical and demographic metadata were provided uncurated, with the amount varying by source and participant.

The CDR3 has 14 amino acids, counting the end cysteine and phenylalanine. Only the CDR3 DNA stays, 42 bases, in frame from base 1. The germline V gene encodes CDR1 LNHDA and CDR2 SQIVND (reference sequence). V is shortened by 1 base, J by 2 bases, and the region joining them spans 8 bases. Enrolling through a virtual design, the prospective study's participants ranged in age from roughly 18 to 95 years and lived across around 25 United States geographic areas. In the prospective study, cohorts were assigned on the basis of participant-reported clinical history obtained from a screening survey and a study questionnaire. Recovered participants in ImmuneRACE Cohort 3 were defined as having two consecutive negative NP/OP PCR tests, clearance from a healthcare professional, or resolution of symptoms. In the prospective study, mobile phlebotomists collected whole blood, serum and a nasopharyngeal or oropharyngeal swab from each participant. Prospective study participants could optionally give additional blood draws and questionnaires over an approximately two-month period. Prospective study blood samples were shipped either frozen or at room temperature before DNA extraction.

TCRbeta CDR3 regions were amplified from genomic DNA by means of the immunoSEQ Assay, a bias-controlled multiplex PCR. In the source study's methods: The number of nucleated cells in each sample was estimated by amplification of reference gene primers within the assay. Sequence reads were collapsed and filtered to measure the absolute abundance of every unique TCRbeta CDR3 rearrangement. Productive Simpson clonality was computed per sample as the square root of Simpson's diversity index over productive rearrangements. TCRdb carries this immuneACCESS record with in-frame sequences only. Its versions omit some clonotypes, under half of them owing to an unresolved V gene in the studies checked, with the rest unexplained. From that table come the V and J calls and clone size; the DNA was used to work out D and trimming. The sample profile shows about 330,000 clones; about 92% of them were found once. The ten most abundant clones make up around 18% of the sample.

The receptor was isolated from a woman aged 25 to 39 who had recovered from COVID-19. Recombination linked TRBV19 to TRBJ1-1, with no reliable assignment of the D segment. The source material was PBMCs or T cells enriched from blood (not recorded which). The DNA sequence is given as TGTGCCAGTAGTATAGGAGGCCAAAACACTGAAGCTTTCTTT. It translates to CASSIGGQNTEAFF.